This is a list of T cell receptor beta chains from one sample in a study of blood T cell repertoires in COVID-19. Clones were sequenced by immunoSEQ multiplex PCR, and TCRdb holds only the in-frame ones, with some missing. This sample has 350,000 to 450,000 clones, with 75% to 90% found just once. The sequencing sample was made of peripheral blood. These receptors originate from a woman between 18 and 30 years old with acute or convalescent COVID-19. Both conserved end residues are part of each CDR3. Each record gives: V gene, J gene, clone size, CDR3 protein. Clone size is shown for a subset of rows, as once, few, many or a class of expanded clone.

V gene: TRBV5-1
J gene: TRBJ2-1
clone size: NA
CDR3 protein: CASSRTSAFYNEQFF

V gene: TRBV5-6
J gene: TRBJ2-6
clone size: NA
CDR3 protein: CASSWGQDAIRANVLTF

V gene: TRBV19
J gene: TRBJ1-1
clone size: NA
CDR3 protein: CASSIVNRGRAEAFF

V gene: TRBV5-1
J gene: TRBJ2-7
clone size: NA
CDR3 protein: CASSFREFQGEQYF

V gene: TRBV2
J gene: TRBJ1-5
clone size: NA
CDR3 protein: CASRSNDKSGSASGHF

V gene: TRBV10-1
J gene: TRBJ2-2
clone size: NA
CDR3 protein: CASSERDRGILTGELFF

V gene: TRBV27
J gene: TRBJ2-5
clone size: many
CDR3 protein: CASSPLKDGGQEETQYF

V gene: TRBV6-5
J gene: TRBJ1-3
clone size: NA
CDR3 protein: CASSRNTGGNTIYF

V gene: TRBV5-1
J gene: TRBJ2-1
clone size: few
CDR3 protein: CASSRQGRASYNEQFF

V gene: TRBV5-1
J gene: TRBJ1-2
clone size: few
CDR3 protein: CASSLEGFNYGYTF

V gene: TRBV24-1
J gene: TRBJ1-2
clone size: NA
CDR3 protein: CATSDSGGMDYGYTF

V gene: TRBV11-2
J gene: TRBJ2-1
clone size: NA
CDR3 protein: CASSLVGGAHNEQFF

V gene: TRBV5-1
J gene: TRBJ2-7
clone size: NA
CDR3 protein: CATSLLSGGSGEQYF

V gene: TRBV3-1/TRBV3-2
J gene: TRBJ2-2
clone size: NA
CDR3 protein: CASSLQGANTGELFF

V gene: TRBV30
J gene: TRBJ1-5
clone size: NA
CDR3 protein: CAWSVQQGNQPQHF

V gene: TRBV11-2
J gene: TRBJ2-3
clone size: NA
CDR3 protein: CASTSLAGLADTQYF

V gene: TRBV9
J gene: TRBJ2-2
clone size: NA
CDR3 protein: CASSGRQGRRTGELFF

V gene: TRBV24-1
J gene: TRBJ2-1
clone size: NA
CDR3 protein: CATSDSSLAKKNEQFF

V gene: TRBV28
J gene: TRBJ1-5
clone size: NA
CDR3 protein: CASSSPGTAWDQPQHF

V gene: TRBV13
J gene: TRBJ1-5
clone size: NA
CDR3 protein: CASRRWWGTGNQPQHF

V gene: TRBV7-3
J gene: TRBJ1-4
clone size: NA
CDR3 protein: CASSLGGAINEKLFF

V gene: TRBV11-2
J gene: TRBJ1-3
clone size: NA
CDR3 protein: CASSLVRGENTIYF

V gene: TRBV4-1
J gene: TRBJ2-7
clone size: NA
CDR3 protein: CASSQLGQGPHEQYF

V gene: TRBV5-1
J gene: TRBJ1-1
clone size: NA
CDR3 protein: CASSRDRGWDTEAFF

V gene: TRBV7-9
J gene: TRBJ2-5
clone size: NA
CDR3 protein: CASSPLGQGQETQYF

V gene: TRBV6-6
J gene: TRBJ1-6
clone size: few
CDR3 protein: CASSYVGDSPLHF

V gene: TRBV20-1
J gene: TRBJ2-1
clone size: NA
CDR3 protein: CSASPDRVANEQFF

V gene: TRBV28
J gene: TRBJ2-7
clone size: NA
CDR3 protein: CASSPATTYEQYF

V gene: TRBV28
J gene: TRBJ2-7
clone size: NA
CDR3 protein: CASSFSPGWAKSYEQYF

V gene: TRBV10-1
J gene: TRBJ2-7
clone size: NA
CDR3 protein: CASRRQGAKNEQYF

V gene: TRBV7-8
J gene: TRBJ1-5
clone size: NA
CDR3 protein: CASSNYNQPQHF

V gene: TRBV28
J gene: TRBJ1-5
clone size: NA
CDR3 protein: CASSLRVDRGGSNQPQHF

V gene: TRBV30
J gene: TRBJ1-2
clone size: many
CDR3 protein: CAWSVQVANYGYTF

V gene: TRBV10-3
J gene: TRBJ1-2
clone size: NA
CDR3 protein: CAISNSTVLDYGYTF

V gene: TRBV6-5
J gene: TRBJ1-1
clone size: NA
CDR3 protein: CASSREMNTEAFF

V gene: TRBV27
J gene: TRBJ1-1
clone size: NA
CDR3 protein: CASRIPAGENTEAFF

V gene: TRBV5-1
J gene: TRBJ1-6
clone size: few
CDR3 protein: CASSPRDRNSPLHF

V gene: TRBV6-6
J gene: TRBJ2-7
clone size: once
CDR3 protein: CASSLIAGGYEQYF

V gene: TRBV24-1
J gene: TRBJ1-5
clone size: NA
CDR3 protein: CATSDLTGGQPQHF

V gene: TRBV19
J gene: TRBJ2-2
clone size: NA
CDR3 protein: CASQMGQGPTGELFF

V gene: TRBV27
J gene: TRBJ2-5
clone size: once
CDR3 protein: CASSSPGQRGETQYF

V gene: TRBV11-2
J gene: TRBJ2-7
clone size: NA
CDR3 protein: CASSSRDRFYEQYF

V gene: TRBV7-2
J gene: TRBJ1-5
clone size: NA
CDR3 protein: CASSPSEVKPQHF

V gene: TRBV19
J gene: TRBJ1-3
clone size: NA
CDR3 protein: CASSAQQATIYF

V gene: TRBV5-1
J gene: TRBJ1-4
clone size: NA
CDR3 protein: CASSLWARDGEKLFF

V gene: TRBV7-3
J gene: TRBJ2-7
clone size: NA
CDR3 protein: CASGQGYEQYF

V gene: TRBV29-1
J gene: TRBJ2-7
clone size: few
CDR3 protein: CSAVVGDFLYEQYF

V gene: TRBV21-1
J gene: TRBJ1-2
clone size: once
CDR3 protein: CASTAGGQGHYGYTF